This T cell receptor (beta chain) derives from a study of blood T cell repertoires in COVID-19 (TCRdb year 2020). For context, the study as a whole: The collaborator samples originated in the United States, Italy and Spain and spanned the acute and convalescent phases of COVID-19. Deeply sampled blood TCRbeta repertoires from subjects exposed to, actively infected with, or recovered from COVID-19 were included in the dataset. Where available, HLA class I and class II types were taken from metadata supplied by the sample provider and were not determined by assay-based typing. The repertoires were released in a freely available public database meant as a resource for research on the immune response to SARS-CoV-2. The samples were drawn from the first 160 participants of the ongoing ImmuneRACE study and from over 950 subjects provided by 6 global collaborators. The prospective study material was composed of cDNA or gDNA derived from T cells, B-cell-depleted T cells, or PBMCs. The sample metadata nearly always contained a de-identified subject ID, COVID-19 status, age in years and sex. What the authors observed across the whole study: The amount of clinical and demographic metadata varied by source and participant and was provided uncurated.

TCRbeta CDR3 regions were amplified from genomic DNA by means of the immunoSEQ Assay, a bias-controlled multiplex PCR. Per the original workflow: The number of nucleated cells in each sample was estimated by amplification of reference gene primers within the assay. Sequence reads were collapsed and filtered to measure the absolute abundance of every unique TCRbeta CDR3 rearrangement. For each sample, productive Simpson clonality was calculated as the square root of Simpson's diversity index over productive rearrangements. Here the immuneACCESS table is served through TCRdb, limited to in-frame sequences with V and J called. Missing clones are a known gap in these copies; in checked studies unresolved V genes cover under half, and the rest lacks a known reason. That table furnishes V, J and clone size, whereas the DNA furnished D and trimming. The sample table lists about 99,000 clones, around 84% of them with a count of one. The top ten clones comprise 26% of the sample.

Each collaborating institution followed its own protocols to collect whole blood in K2EDTA tubes. For TCRbeta analysis, collaborator samples were shipped as frozen whole blood, as isolated PBMCs, or as DNA extracted from either sample type. A word on this clone: The specificity of this receptor is unknown. No clone much larger than this one lies a single base away; base qualities are absent.

The germline V gene encodes CDR1 SGHRS and CDR2 YFSETQ. Taken from cysteine to phenylalanine, the CDR3 has 12 residues. The sequence is cut down to CDR3 DNA, 36 bases in frame from base 1. Deletion took 3 bases off V and 5 bases off J, with a span of 9 bases between the germline ends. The chain couples TRBV5-1 to TRBJ2-7; matching of 5 bases hints at TRBD2 as the D gene. This TCR was sampled from a man in his sixties with acute or convalescent COVID-19. The sequenced sample was peripheral blood. The nucleotide sequence reads as follows: TGCGCCAGCAGCTCGGGGAACGACGAGCAGTACTTC. It codes for CASSSGNDEQYF.